One and the same sample provided the 31 T cell receptor beta chains below, sequenced in a study of T-cell reconstitution after alpha-beta-depleted transplantation in children. Preparation of the TCRbeta library was carried out with unique molecular identifiers. TCRdb recomputed calls from the PCR reads with MiXCR, one row per CDR3 protein. The table records about 400,000 distinct CDR3 sequences, 20% of them present only once. The sample consisted of PBMCs from the stem cell graft donor, taken from the stem cell graft. These receptors originate from a human donor who donated a stem cell graft to a child with acute myeloid leukemia.

This clonotype was seen only a few times. This sequence joins TRBV28 and TRBJ2-7; D may be TRBD1 (5 bases). The V end lost 4 bases, the J end lost 12 bases, and 10 bases lay between the germline ends. This CDR3 region has 10 residues. In germline, CDR1 is MDHEN, CDR2 SYDVKM. CDR3 in DNA: TGTGCCAGCAGTTCGGACACCCCGTACTTC. It specifies CASSSDTPYF.

V and J are TRBV3-1 and TRBJ2-7; D gene unclear. CDR1 and CDR2 (germline): LGHDT, YNNKEL (reference sequence). The CDR3 sequence is 15 residues long. V gave up 4 bases and J gave up 3 bases, with 16 bases separating them. The CDR3 loop is CASSPWMASYYEQYF. The CDR3 DNA sequence: TGTGCCAGCAGCCCCTGGATGGCCAGCTACTACGAGCAGTACTTC.

This clonotype showed up many times. This chain links TRBV20-1 with TRBJ2-3; D remains ambiguous. The CDR3 has 15 amino acids. V lost 3 bases to trimming and J lost 2 bases, with 15 bases between them. CDR1 and CDR2 from the germline V gene are DFQATT and SNEGSKA (reference sequence). Here the CDR3 DNA reads TGCAGTGCTAGCGAACCCGCCCCACCCACAGATACGCAGTATTTT. Its protein is CSASEPAPPTDTQYF.

This clonotype was seen ten or more times. The chain employs TRBV29-1 and TRBJ1-1; tentative D call: TRBD1 (5 bases). Germline CDR1 reads SQVTM; CDR2 reads ANQGSEA. The CDR3 is 12 amino acids. V lost 4 bases and J lost 3, with 9 bases in between. CDR3 amino acids: CSVGREDTEAFF. The DNA for the CDR3 is TGCAGCGTTGGCAGGGAGGACACTGAAGCTTTCTTT.

The V gene is TRBV15, the J gene TRBJ2-3, with 7 bases that match TRBD2. CDR1 LNHNV and CDR2 YYDKDF come from the germline V gene (reference sequence). V was pared by 2 bases and J by 9 bases, with 5 bases of the junction left unmatched. CDR3 size: 13 residues. The CDR3 is CATSRHRDYTQYF. For the CDR3, the DNA is TGTGCCACCAGCAGACATAGGGACTACACGCAGTATTTT. Full variable domain (remainder filled in from reference TRBV15 and TRBJ2-3): DAMVIQNPRYQVTQFGKPVTLSCSQTLNHNVMYWYQQKSSQAPKLLFHYYDKDFNNEADTPDNFQSRRPNTSFCFLDIRSPGLGDTAMYLCATSRHRDYTQYFGPGTRLTVL.

This clonotype has only a few counts. The chain combines TRBV24-1 with TRBJ1-4; D uncertain. V lost 0 bases, J lost 5 bases, and 0 bases lay in between. The CDR3 is made up of 12 amino acids. Germline-derived CDR1 and CDR2 are KGHDR and SFDVKD. The CDR3 DNA sequence: TGTGCCACCAGTGATTTGAATGAAAAACTGTTTTTT. Protein sequence: CATSDLNEKLFF.

The chain uses TRBV30 and TRBJ2-7; 11 nucleotides align to TRBD2. CDR1 and CDR2 (germline): GTSNPN, SVGIG (reference sequence). Unmatched junction bases numbered 16, after V lost 0 bases and J lost 6 bases. The CDR3 totals 18 residues. The CDR3 coding sequence is TGTGCCTGGAGTGTACGTAGCGGGAGGGCCAGGATCAAAGGCGAGCAGTACTTC. Translating it yields CAWSVRSGRARIKGEQYF.

This clonotype was counted a few times. The chain employs TRBV20-1 and TRBJ2-1; TRBD2 is a possible D gene (6 bases). There are 14 residues in the CDR3. Per the germline V gene, CDR1 is DFQATT and CDR2 is SNEGSKA (reference sequence). The ends were cut back, 5 bases at V and 3 bases at J, with 14 bases in the middle. For the CDR3, the DNA is TGCAGTGCTTTATCGGGAGTTTTCTACAATGAGCAGTTCTTC. Its translation is CSALSGVFYNEQFF.

The sample holds a few counts of this clonotype. This chain links TRBV7-2 with TRBJ1-5; 7 bases line up with TRBD1. Germline CDR1 is SGHTA and CDR2 is FQGNSA. The CDR3 runs to 14 residues. The junction had 6 bases not matched to a gene; V was cut back by 7 bases and J by 3 bases. CDR3 protein: CASNRQGNNQPQHF. DNA for the CDR3: TGTGCCAGCAACAGACAGGGCAACAATCAGCCCCAGCATTTT.

This clonotype appeared a few times. The chain recombines TRBV6-4 with TRBJ2-2; D perhaps matches TRBD1 (6 bases). V was shortened by 4 bases and J by 4 bases, with 7 bases between the two germline ends. This CDR3 has 13 residues. Germline CDR1 MRHNA, CDR2 SNTAGT. CDR3 loop: CASSAGVTGELFF. In nucleotides, the CDR3 is TGTGCCAGCAGTGCAGGGGTCACCGGGGAGCTGTTTTTT.

The rearrangement joins TRBV28 to TRBJ2-3; D may be TRBD2 (5 bases). Trimming removed 8 bases at V and 2 bases at J, with 17 bases between. The CDR3 is 15 residues long. Germline CDR1 and CDR2: MDHEN and SYDVKM. The CDR3 bases are TGTGCCAGCTCGGGGAATGTACCTTACACAGATACGCAGTATTTT. Residues: CASSGNVPYTDTQYF.

The chain recombines TRBV12-3 or TRBV12-4 with TRBJ2-1, with TRBD1 identical over 9 bases. This CDR3 is built from 13 residues. V was pared by 8 bases and J by 5 bases, with 4 bases of the junction left unmatched. CDR3 sequence reads: CASLTGGNNEQFF. As DNA, the CDR3 is TGTGCCAGCCTGACAGGGGGGAACAATGAGCAGTTCTTC.

The chain is built from TRBV15 and TRBJ1-5; D unclear. V lost 0 bases, J lost 0 bases, and 6 bases lay in between. The length of the CDR3 is 15 residues. CDR1 is LNHNV and CDR2 is YYDKDF in the germline V gene (reference sequence). CDR3 DNA sequence: TGTGCCACCAGCAGAGATAGCGGTAGCAATCAGCCCCAGCATTTT. Its translation is CATSRDSGSNQPQHF.

J is TRBJ2-7 and V is TRBV7-2, with unresolved D. The CDR3 sequence is 14 residues long. V lost 2 bases and J 2 bases, leaving 10 bases between the germline ends. The V gene's germline CDR1 is SGHTA and CDR2 FQGNSA. The CDR3 DNA reads as TGTGCCAGCAGCTTACCTGGAATGGCCTACGAGCAGTACTTC. This gives the protein CASSLPGMAYEQYF.

There are many counts of this clonotype. The chain is built from TRBV10-1 and TRBJ2-1; D unresolved. Germline assignment: CDR1 WNHNN and CDR2 SYGVQD (reference sequence). The CDR3 length is 14 residues. Trimming took off 6 bases at V and 2 bases at J, with 11 bases between the two ends. DNA for the CDR3: TGCGCCAGCAGGCCGGACGGTACCTACAATGAGCAGTTCTTC. It specifies CASRPDGTYNEQFF.

This clonotype was counted a few times. The chain couples TRBV4-2 to TRBJ2-7, with a possible D match to TRBD2 (6 bases). CDR1 LGHNA and CDR2 YNFKEQ come from the germline V gene. This CDR3 spans 15 amino acids. Trimming left V 4 bases short and J 3 bases short, with 16 bases between. CDR3 DNA sequence: TGTGCCAGCAGCCCCCAAGGAGGGGAAGGCTACGAGCAGTACTTC. This sequence encodes CASSPQGGEGYEQYF.

This clonotype was seen repeatedly, ten times or more. The chain couples TRBV10-3 to TRBJ2-7; 10 positions agree with TRBD1. The germline CDR1 and CDR2 sequences are ENHRY and SYGVKD. This CDR3 is built from 15 residues. The J segment lost 0 bases and the V segment lost 5 bases, leaving 4 bases of the junction unmatched. CDR3 protein: CAISPRDRGSYEQYF. CDR3 DNA sequence: TGTGCCATCAGTCCCCGGGACAGGGGCTCCTACGAGCAGTACTTC.

This clonotype was seen at least ten times. V and J are TRBV29-1 and TRBJ1-2; 8 nucleotides agree with TRBD1. Germline CDR1 and CDR2: SQVTM and ANQGSEA. The CDR3 covers 18 residues. Germline trimming cut 4 bases from V and 0 bases from J; bases unmatched to any gene: 16. CDR3 region: CSVAKVTFGQGTNYGYTF. The CDR3 DNA reads TGCAGCGTTGCGAAAGTAACCTTTGGACAGGGCACTAACTATGGCTACACCTTC.

This sequence joins TRBV28 and TRBJ1-1, with D possibly matching TRBD1 (6 bases). From germline, CDR1 is MDHEN and CDR2 SYDVKM. Trimming left V 8 bases short and J 0 bases short, with 13 bases between. The CDR3 totals 14 residues. The CDR3 bases are TGTGCCAGCTACCCCGGGACACTGAACACTGAAGCTTTCTTT. Translating gives CASYPGTLNTEAFF.

The rearrangement joins TRBV27 to TRBJ2-3, with 9 nucleotides matching TRBD2. The CDR3 length is 15 residues. Germline assignment: CDR1 MNHEY and CDR2 SMNVEV (reference sequence). The V and J ends lost 5 bases and 5 bases, in that order; junction bases with no gene match: 8. CDR3: CASSIGGLAGDTQYF. CDR3 sequence (DNA): TGTGCCAGCAGTATAGGGGGACTAGCCGGAGATACGCAGTATTTT.

This clonotype was detected many times. The CDR3 region has the DNA TGCAGTGCTAGAGGGGAGGGACAGGGATTCTCCTACGAGCAGTACTTC. Amino acid sequence: CSARGEGQGFSYEQYF. V is TRBV20-1 and J is TRBJ2-7, with 9 nucleotides matching TRBD1. The V gene end was trimmed by 1 base and the J gene end by 0 bases; junction bases not matched to a gene: 7. This CDR3 is 16 amino acids long. Germline loops: CDR1 DFQATT, CDR2 SNEGSKA (reference sequence).

The chain links TRBV7-9 to TRBJ2-1; maybe TRBD2 (5 bases). This CDR3 has 11 residues. Trimming stripped 3 bases from V and 9 bases from J, with 6 bases between. Per germline, CDR1 SEHNR and CDR2 FQNEAQ (reference sequence). The CDR3 coding sequence is TGTGCCAGCAGCTTTAGCGCTGAGCAGTTCTTC. Translated, it gives CASSFSAEQFF.

V usage is TRBV11-2 and J usage is TRBJ2-3; the D is unclear. The CDR3 runs to 19 residues. Deletions cut 1 base from V and 5 bases from J, with 25 bases between. Per the germline V gene, CDR1 is SGHAT and CDR2 is FQNNGV. CDR3 in DNA: TGTGCCAGCAGCTTAGGCGGTCCCCGCGGCAGGTTCTCTCAAGATACGCAGTATTTT. Translated: CASSLGGPRGRFSQDTQYF.

The J gene is TRBJ1-2, the V gene TRBV20-1, with TRBD1 matching 9 bases. The CDR3 runs 14 residues. Losses at the gene ends were 3 bases for V and 6 bases for J; bases not matched to a gene: 8. Germline V gives CDR1 DFQATT, CDR2 SNEGSKA (reference sequence). This CDR3 is CSASNPDRGDGYTF. The CDR3 region has the DNA TGCAGTGCTAGTAACCCGGACAGGGGAGATGGCTACACCTTC.

This clonotype was detected a few times. V is TRBV6-2 or TRBV6-3 and J is TRBJ1-5; the D is unclear. Per germline, CDR1 MNHEY and CDR2 SVGEGT. This CDR3 comprises 12 residues. V was shortened by 7 bases and J by 12 bases, with 16 bases between the two germline ends. CDR3 nucleotide sequence: TGTGCCAGCACCGCAAGAACCGGGTGCCAGCATTTT. Translation: CASTARTGCQHF.

This clonotype was detected only a few times. V and J are TRBV12-3 or TRBV12-4 and TRBJ2-7; D possibly uses TRBD1 or TRBD2 (5 bases each). The V and J ends lost 1 base and 6 bases respectively, with 19 bases between them. The CDR3 has 16 amino acids. CDR3 bases: TGTGCCAGCAGTTTAGTAGGACACTCTCTTACTAGCGAGCAGTACTTC. Its translation is CASSLVGHSLTSEQYF.

The gene calls are TRBV7-2 and TRBJ2-7; tentatively, D is TRBD2 (6 bases). Germline CDR1 SGHTA, CDR2 FQGNSA. The CDR3 consists of 14 residues. The V gene lost 1 base and the J gene lost 6 bases, with 13 bases spanning the gap. The CDR3 DNA reads as TGTGCCAGCAGCTTAGATAGGATCGGGGGCGAGCAGTACTTC. It specifies CASSLDRIGGEQYF.

The chain carries TRBV28 and TRBJ2-7; 8 bases align to TRBD1. The junction had 8 bases not matched to a gene; V was cut back by 6 bases and J by 4 bases. The CDR3 spans 14 residues. From germline, CDR1 is MDHEN and CDR2 SYDVKM. The CDR3 nucleotides are TGTGCCAGCAGGTCTACGGGACAGGTGTACGAGCAGTACTTC. It specifies CASRSTGQVYEQYF. Complete variable domain (other parts from reference TRBV28 and TRBJ2-7): DVKVTQSSRYLVKRTGEKVFLECVQDMDHENMFWYRQDPGLGLRLIYFSYDVKMKEKGDIPEGYSVSREKKERFSLILESASTNQTSMYLCASRSTGQVYEQYFGPGTRLTVT.

This clonotype was recorded a few times. This sequence joins TRBV20-1 and TRBJ2-5; weak D call: TRBD1 (6 bases). The CDR3 loop spans 14 amino acids. Germline V lookup: CDR1 DFQATT, CDR2 SNEGSKA (reference sequence). The V gene lost 0 bases and the J gene lost 5 bases, with 13 bases spanning the gap. This chain's CDR3 is CSARDGRGFETQYF. The CDR3 nucleotides are TGCAGTGCTAGAGATGGTAGGGGGTTTGAGACCCAGTACTTC.

There are a few counts of this clonotype. This rearrangement joins TRBV6-1 to TRBJ2-3, with 12 bases aligning to TRBD2. CDR3 length: 17 residues. V lost 6 bases, J lost 2 bases, and 9 bases stayed unmatched. CDR1 and CDR2 (germline): MNHNS, SASEGT. CDR3 bases: TGTGCCAGCAGAGGACTAGCGGGGTTAAGTTCCACAGATACGCAGTATTTT. It specifies CASRGLAGLSSTDTQYF.

This clonotype has only a few counts. The genes are TRBV7-2 and TRBJ2-7, with 8 positions matching TRBD2. V was pared by 6 bases and J by 4 bases, with 8 bases of the junction left unmatched. Per the germline V gene, CDR1 is SGHTA and CDR2 is FQGNSA. This CDR3 region has 14 residues. CDR3 sequence (DNA): TGTGCCAGCAGTCGGGAGGGCGGATTATACGAGCAGTACTTC. It translates to CASSREGGLYEQYF.